Listed here is a single TCR beta chain. The ends were cut back, 2 bases at V and 3 bases at J, with 11 bases in the middle. This CDR3 contains 15 residues. In germline, CDR1 is LGHDT, CDR2 YNNKEL (reference sequence). The entry originates in a study of blood T cell repertoires in COVID-19. Background on the study: Samples of COVID-19 (acute and convalescent) were obtained from the United States, Italy and Spain. Sources were T cells, B-cell-depleted T cells, or PBMCs; the material itself was cDNA or gDNA.

Authors' data handling: Reference gene primer amplification yielded estimated nucleated cell counts. The table came from immunoSEQ multiplex PCR; TCRdb's copy has only in-frame clones and leaves some out. From that table come the V and J calls and clone size; the DNA was used to work out D and trimming. The repertoire has about 51,000 clones, approximately 86% of them found once; the top ten carry approximately 2.9%. Sequenced sample: peripheral blood. The rearrangement joins TRBV3-1 (or the pseudogene TRBV3-2) to TRBJ1-5; D might be TRBD1 (5 bases). This receptor was obtained from a man aged 50 to 60 with active COVID-19. CDR3 nucleotides: TGTGCCAGCAGCCAACAGGCAGGGCTCAATCAGCCCCAGCATTTT. Its translation: CASSQQAGLNQPQHF.